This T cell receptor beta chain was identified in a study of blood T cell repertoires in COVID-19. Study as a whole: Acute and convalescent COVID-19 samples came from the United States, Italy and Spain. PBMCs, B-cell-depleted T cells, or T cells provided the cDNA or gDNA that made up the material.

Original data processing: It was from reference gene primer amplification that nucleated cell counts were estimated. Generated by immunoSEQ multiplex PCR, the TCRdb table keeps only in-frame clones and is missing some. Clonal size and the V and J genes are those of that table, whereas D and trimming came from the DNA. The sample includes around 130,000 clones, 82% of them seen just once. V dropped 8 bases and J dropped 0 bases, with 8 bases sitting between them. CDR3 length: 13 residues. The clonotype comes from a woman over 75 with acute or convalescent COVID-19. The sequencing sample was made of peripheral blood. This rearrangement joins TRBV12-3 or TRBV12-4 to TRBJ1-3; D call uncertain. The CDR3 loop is CASQAGSGNTIYF. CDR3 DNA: TGTGCCAGCCAGGCCGGCTCTGGAAACACCATATATTTT.